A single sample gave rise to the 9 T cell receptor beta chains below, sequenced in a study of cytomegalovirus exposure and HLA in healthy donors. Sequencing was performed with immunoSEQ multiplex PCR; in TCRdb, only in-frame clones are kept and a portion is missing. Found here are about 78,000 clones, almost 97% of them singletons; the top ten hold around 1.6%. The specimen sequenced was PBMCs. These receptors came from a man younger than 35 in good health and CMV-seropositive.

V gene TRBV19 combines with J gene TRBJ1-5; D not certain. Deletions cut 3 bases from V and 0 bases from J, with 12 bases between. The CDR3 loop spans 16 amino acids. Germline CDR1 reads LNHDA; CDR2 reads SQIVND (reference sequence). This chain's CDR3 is CASSMNRPLSNQPQHF. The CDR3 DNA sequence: TGTGCCAGTAGTATGAACAGACCTCTTAGCAATCAGCCCCAGCATTTT.

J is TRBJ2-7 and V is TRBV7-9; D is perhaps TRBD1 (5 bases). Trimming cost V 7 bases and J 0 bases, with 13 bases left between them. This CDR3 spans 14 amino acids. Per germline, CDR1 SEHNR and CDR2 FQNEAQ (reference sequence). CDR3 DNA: TGTGCCAGCACACACAGGTCCGGCTCCTACGAGCAGTACTTC. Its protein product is CASTHRSGSYEQYF.

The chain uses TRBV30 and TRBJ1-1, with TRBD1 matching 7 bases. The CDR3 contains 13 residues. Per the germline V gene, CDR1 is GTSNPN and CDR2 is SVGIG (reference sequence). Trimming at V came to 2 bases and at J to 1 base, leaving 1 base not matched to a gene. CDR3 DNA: TGTGCCTGGAGTAAGGGGGCGAACACTGAAGCTTTCTTT. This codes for CAWSKGANTEAFF.

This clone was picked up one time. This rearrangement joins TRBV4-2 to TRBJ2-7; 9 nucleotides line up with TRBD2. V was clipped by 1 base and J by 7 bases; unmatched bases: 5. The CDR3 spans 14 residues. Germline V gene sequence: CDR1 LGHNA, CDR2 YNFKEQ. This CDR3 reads CASSQVTAGGEQYF. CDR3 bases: TGTGCCAGCAGCCAAGTTACAGCGGGAGGAGAGCAGTACTTC.

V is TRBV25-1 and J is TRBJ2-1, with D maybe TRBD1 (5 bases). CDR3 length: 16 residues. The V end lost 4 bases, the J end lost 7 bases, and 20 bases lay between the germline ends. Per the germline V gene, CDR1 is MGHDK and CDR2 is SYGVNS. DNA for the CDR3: TGTGCCAGCAGTGCACCCGCTGGGGCCCGAGGAAATGAGCAGTTCTTC. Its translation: CASSAPAGARGNEQFF.

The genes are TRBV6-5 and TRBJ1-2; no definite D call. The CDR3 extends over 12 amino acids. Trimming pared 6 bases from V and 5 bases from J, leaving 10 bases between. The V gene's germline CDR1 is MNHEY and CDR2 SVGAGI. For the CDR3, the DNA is TGTGCCAGCAGCTTTGGGGAGTATGGCTACACCTTC. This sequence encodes CASSFGEYGYTF.

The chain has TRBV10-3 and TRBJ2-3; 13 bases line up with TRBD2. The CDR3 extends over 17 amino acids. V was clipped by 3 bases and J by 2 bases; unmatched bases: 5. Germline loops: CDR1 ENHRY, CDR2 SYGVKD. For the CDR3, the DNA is TGTGCCATCAGTGACCGGACTAGCGGGAGAGTCACAGATACGCAGTATTTT. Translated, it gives CAISDRTSGRVTDTQYF.

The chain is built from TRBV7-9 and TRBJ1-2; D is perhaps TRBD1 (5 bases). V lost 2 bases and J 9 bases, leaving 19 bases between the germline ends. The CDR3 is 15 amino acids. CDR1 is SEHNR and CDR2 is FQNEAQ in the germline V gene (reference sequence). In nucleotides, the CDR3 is TGTGCCAGCAGCTTACTTTACACAGGAACGAGAAGCTACACCTTC. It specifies CASSLLYTGTRSYTF. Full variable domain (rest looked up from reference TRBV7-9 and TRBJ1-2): DTGVSQNPRHKITKRGQNVTFRCDPISEHNRLYWYRQTLGQGPEFLTYFQNEAQLEKSRLLSDRFSAERPKGSFSTLEIQRTEQGDSAMYLCASSLLYTGTRSYTFGSGTRLTVV.

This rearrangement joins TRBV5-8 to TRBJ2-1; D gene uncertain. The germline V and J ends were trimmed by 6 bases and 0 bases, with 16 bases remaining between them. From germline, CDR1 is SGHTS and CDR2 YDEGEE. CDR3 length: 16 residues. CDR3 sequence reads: CASTLEPRSSYNEQFF. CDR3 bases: TGTGCCAGCACCCTGGAACCTCGGAGCTCCTACAATGAGCAGTTCTTC. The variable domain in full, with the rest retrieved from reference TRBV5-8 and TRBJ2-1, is EAGVTQSPTHLIKTRGQQATLRCSPISGHTSVYWYQQALGLGLQFLLWYDEGEERNRGNFPPRFSGRQFPNYSSELNVNALELEDSALYLCASTLEPRSSYNEQFFGPGTRLTVL.